Each of the 23 T cell receptor beta chains below was sequenced from the same sample in a study of regulatory T cells in long-lasting Graves disease. CDR3-region Arm-PCR and iRepertoire HTBI primers produced the TCR beta libraries. From the multiplex PCR reads, TCRdb called clonotypes with MiXCR, one entry per CDR3 protein. The data show over 650,000 distinct CDR3 sequences, with 25% to 30% seen just once and 35% to 55% held by the top ten. Time point noted: persistent/refractory GD, antithyroid drugs over 5 years with positive TRAb. Extracted PBMC RNA gave rise to the TCR library. The material sequenced was peripheral blood mononuclear cells (PBMCs), taken when the disease was refractory, from a patient treated with antithyroid drugs. The receptors shown here come from a female donor with Graves disease.

The rearrangement links TRBV28 to TRBJ2-2, with 8 bases fitting TRBD2. Trimming at V came to 6 bases and at J to 1 base, leaving 4 bases not matched to a gene. There are 15 residues in the CDR3. The germline V gene encodes CDR1 MDHEN and CDR2 SYDVKM. CDR3 sequence: CASRKTSGNTGELFF. The CDR3 region has the DNA TGTGCCAGCAGAAAAACTAGCGGGAACACCGGGGAGCTGTTTTTT.

Of note for this clonotype: Because the CDR3 is missing its conserved closing phenylalanine or tryptophan, this is likely a read error. This chain connects TRBV11-2 to TRBJ1-1, with 9 bases matching TRBD1. The V and J ends lost 5 bases and 5 bases, in that order; junction bases with no gene match: 6. Per germline, CDR1 SGHAT and CDR2 FQNNGV. There are 14 residues in the CDR3. The CDR3 here is CASSPGQGRTEAFS. CDR3 DNA: TGTGCCAGCAGCCCAGGACAGGGGAGGACTGAAGCTTTCTCT.

This clonotype was recorded only once. The chain uses TRBV6-1 and TRBJ1-2; D is ambiguous. V lost 6 bases to trimming and J lost 2 bases, with 13 bases between them. Looked up from germline, CDR1 is MNHNS and CDR2 is SASEGT. The CDR3 consists of 14 residues. The CDR3 sequence is CASSRTTENYGYTF. DNA for the CDR3: TGTGCCAGCAGCCGTACGACGGAAAACTATGGCTACACCTTC.

The table lists this clonotype with many counts. The rearrangement uses TRBV6-1 and TRBJ1-6, with 7 nucleotides matching TRBD1. Germline trimming cut 6 bases from V and 8 bases from J; bases unmatched to any gene: 13. The CDR3 runs 16 residues. The germline V gene encodes CDR1 MNHNS and CDR2 SASEGT. The CDR3 protein is CASRGWPRQGYSPLHF. The CDR3, as DNA: TGTGCCAGCAGGGGCTGGCCGAGACAGGGTTATTCACCCCTCCACTTT.

This clonotype showed up just once. This rearrangement joins TRBV6-2 or TRBV6-3 to TRBJ1-5, with D tentatively TRBD1 (6 bases). The ends were cut back, 2 bases at V and 3 bases at J, with 14 bases in the middle. This CDR3 region has 16 residues. The V gene's germline CDR1 is MNHEY and CDR2 SVGEGT. The chain's CDR3 is CASSYTSGGVNQPQHF. Written as DNA, the CDR3 is TGTGCCAGCAGTTACACCTCTGGGGGCGTCAATCAGCCCCAGCATTTT.

This clonotype was counted between two and nine times. V gene TRBV28 combines with J gene TRBJ1-1, with unresolved D. The germline V and J ends were trimmed by 8 bases and 11 bases, with 21 bases remaining between them. The CDR3 loop spans 13 amino acids. Germline loops: CDR1 MDHEN, CDR2 SYDVKM. CDR3 nucleotides: TGTGCCAGCTACCCAATGGCGCAAATGAGGGCTTTCTTT. Amino acids: CASYPMAQMRAFF. Full variable domain (remainder filled in from reference TRBV28 and TRBJ1-1): DVKVTQSSRYLVKRTGEKVFLECVQDMDHENMFWYRQDPGLGLRLIYFSYDVKMKEKGDIPEGYSVSREKKERFSLILESASTNQTSMYLCASYPMAQMRAFFGQGTRLTVV.

J is TRBJ1-1 and V is TRBV12-3 or TRBV12-4; TRBD1 agrees at 7 bases. CDR3 length: 14 amino acids. With 7 bases clipped from V and 1 base from J, the junction kept 6 bases outside the gene matches. The CDR3 region has the DNA TGTGCCAGCATTAGACGGACAGGGAACACTGAAGCTTTCTTT. This codes for CASIRRTGNTEAFF.

As concerns this clonotype: Given a much more abundant clone one base away, this may be a read error. This chain links TRBV20-1 with TRBJ1-5, with D perhaps matching TRBD1 (5 bases). The germline V and J ends were trimmed by 3 bases and 4 bases, with 16 bases remaining between them. This CDR3 region has 15 residues. Germline CDR1 is DFQATT and CDR2 is SNEGSKA (reference sequence). Here the CDR3 reads CSASLDTTENQPQHF. The CDR3 DNA reads as TGCAGTGCTAGCTTGGACACCACTGAGAATCAGCCCCAGCATTTT.

Concerning this clonotype itself: Since a much larger clone is just one base distant, this may be a read error. J is TRBJ1-4 and V is TRBV2; 9 bases agree with TRBD1. Germline V gives CDR1 SNHLY, CDR2 FYNNEI. V dropped 6 bases and J dropped 4; count of bases not matched to a gene: 6. This CDR3 comprises 15 residues. The CDR3 DNA reads TGTGCCAGCAGAAAAAAGACAGGGGGTAATGAAAAACTGTTTTTT. Protein product: CASRKKTGGNEKLFF.

The sample holds a few counts of this clonotype. This chain joins TRBV15 and TRBJ1-1, with 8 bases lining up with TRBD1. Losses at the gene ends were 1 base for V and 3 bases for J; bases not matched to a gene: 4. The CDR3 extends over 15 amino acids. Germline V gives CDR1 LNHNV, CDR2 YYDKDF (reference sequence). This chain's CDR3 is CATSRVTGGYTEAFF. In DNA form, the CDR3 reads TGTGCCACCAGCAGAGTTACAGGGGGGTACACTGAAGCTTTCTTT.

The CDR3 spells CSARPAGDQPQHF. The CDR3 nucleotides read TGCAGTGCTAGACCCGCGGGTGATCAGCCCCAGCATTTT. The gene calls are TRBV20-1 and TRBJ1-5; no clear D. Germline assignment: CDR1 DFQATT and CDR2 SNEGSKA (reference sequence). V lost 2 bases and J lost 5, with 10 bases in between. CDR3 length: 13 amino acids.

This rearrangement joins TRBV28 to TRBJ1-5; D may be TRBD1 (6 bases). CDR3 length equals 14 residues. V was cut by 6 bases and J by 4 bases, with 13 bases left in between. Germline CDR1 is MDHEN and CDR2 is SYDVKM. In DNA form, the CDR3 reads TGTGCCAGCAGGGGGGCAGGGGTTAATCAGCCCCAGCATTTT. Its translation: CASRGAGVNQPQHF.

Points on this clonotype: One end of the junction varies from germline; a read error may be responsible. The V and J genes are TRBV28 and TRBJ1-1; D is unresolved. This CDR3 has 11 residues. CDR1 MDHEN and CDR2 SYDVKM come from the germline V gene. The CDR3 DNA sequence: TGTGCCGCCCTGGCGTGGACTGAAGCTCTCTTT. As protein: CAALAWTEALF. Based on the CDR3 plus reference TRBV28 and TRBJ1-1, the full variable domain is DVKVTQSSRYLVKRTGEKVFLECVQDMDHENMFWYRQDPGLGLRLIYFSYDVKMKEKGDIPEGYSVSREKKERFSLILESASTNQTSMYLCAALAWTEALFGQGTRLTVV.

The genes are TRBV7-6 and TRBJ1-1; 7 bases are shared with TRBD1. The J segment lost 3 bases and the V segment lost 5 bases, leaving 6 bases of the junction unmatched. This CDR3 has 14 amino acids. Germline V lookup: CDR1 SGHVS, CDR2 FNYEAQ. The CDR3, as DNA: TGTGCCAGCAGCCCAGGACAGGTCCACACTGAAGCTTTCTTT. This codes for CASSPGQVHTEAFF.

This chain links TRBV6-5 with TRBJ2-6, with D possibly being TRBD1 (6 bases). The CDR3 spans 18 residues. Germline CDR1 is MNHEY and CDR2 is SVGAGI. The germline V and J ends were trimmed by 0 bases and 1 base, with 13 bases remaining between them. CDR3 in DNA: TGTGCCAGCAGTTACTCTTGGGGGCGCTTATCTGGGGCCAACGTCCTGACTTTC. It encodes CASSYSWGRLSGANVLTF.

Turning to this clonotype: The CDR3 does not close with the conserved phenylalanine or tryptophan, likely indicating a read error. The chain combines TRBV2 with TRBJ2-2, with D uncertain. Germline V gene sequence: CDR1 SNHLY, CDR2 FYNNEI. V shed 2 bases and J shed 7 bases, with 11 bases lying between them. The CDR3 is 14 residues long. CDR3 sequence reads: CASSESRRFGELFS. The DNA of the CDR3 is TGTGCCAGCAGTGAAAGTAGGCGCTTCGGGGAGCTGTTTTCT.

The rearrangement uses TRBV11-2 and TRBJ2-7; D unresolved. Trimming took 1 base from V and 3 from J, leaving 16 bases between them. Germline CDR1 SGHAT, CDR2 FQNNGV. The CDR3 has 16 amino acids. The CDR3 loop reads CASSLGRGALIYEQYF. The CDR3, as DNA: TGTGCCAGCAGCTTAGGGCGAGGAGCCCTCATCTACGAGCAGTACTTC. Full variable domain (rest looked up from reference TRBV11-2 and TRBJ2-7): EAGVAQSPRYKIIEKRQSVAFWCNPISGHATLYWYQQILGQGPKLLIQFQNNGVVDDSQLPKDRFSAERLKGVDSTLKIQPAKLEDSAVYLCASSLGRGALIYEQYFGPGTRLTVT.

The chain links TRBV7-2 to TRBJ1-2; TRBD1 might be the D (5 bases). V was shortened by 2 bases and J by 8 bases, with 12 bases between the two germline ends. CDR3 length: 13 residues. The germline CDR1 and CDR2 sequences are SGHTA and FQGNSA. The DNA of the CDR3 is TGTGCCAGCAGCTTATTAGGGGAGGGAGGCTACACCTTC. It encodes CASSLLGEGGYTF.

The rearrangement joins TRBV20-1 to TRBJ2-4, with D possibly being TRBD1 (5 bases). V dropped 0 bases and J dropped 6 bases, with 15 bases sitting between them. The CDR3 totals 15 residues. Germline V CDR1 and CDR2: DFQATT, SNEGSKA (reference sequence). The CDR3 nucleotides read TGCAGTGCTAGAGATGGGGCCGGAGTGAGAAACATTCAGTACTTC. This gives the protein CSARDGAGVRNIQYF.

V and J are TRBV6-1 and TRBJ1-4, with D hard to call. The CDR3 extends over 12 amino acids. Germline CDR1 MNHNS, CDR2 SASEGT. V was clipped by 2 bases and J by 10 bases, with 8 bases between them. CDR3 coding DNA: TGTGCCAGCAGTGAATGGGATCGAAAACTGTTTTTT. This encodes CASSEWDRKLFF.

The gene calls are TRBV11-2 and TRBJ1-5, with D unresolved. V lost 1 base to trimming and J lost 0 bases, with 13 bases between them. This CDR3 contains 17 residues. Germline-derived CDR1 and CDR2 are SGHAT and FQNNGV. CDR3 amino acids: CASSLGGEPHSNQPQHF. As DNA, the CDR3 is TGTGCCAGCAGCTTAGGTGGGGAGCCCCATAGCAATCAGCCCCAGCATTTT. Full variable domain (rest looked up from reference TRBV11-2 and TRBJ1-5): EAGVAQSPRYKIIEKRQSVAFWCNPISGHATLYWYQQILGQGPKLLIQFQNNGVVDDSQLPKDRFSAERLKGVDSTLKIQPAKLEDSAVYLCASSLGGEPHSNQPQHFGDGTRLSIL.

This clonotype was seen a few times. The chain has TRBV12-3 or TRBV12-4 and TRBJ1-6, with no clear D. Trimming shortened V by 6 bases and J by 7 bases, and 10 bases separated the two germline ends. The CDR3 covers 13 residues. CDR3: CASSPVPNSPLHF. CDR3 in DNA: TGTGCCAGCAGCCCGGTCCCGAATTCACCCCTCCACTTT.

CDR3 residues: CASSSGLRGTGELFF. The CDR3 region has the DNA TGTGCCAGCAGCTCAGGACTCCGCGGCACCGGGGAGCTGTTTTTT. The rearrangement joins TRBV5-8 to TRBJ2-2, with a possible D match to TRBD2 (5 bases). CDR1 is SGHTS and CDR2 is YDEGEE in the germline V gene. This CDR3 has 15 residues. Trimming cost V 3 bases and J 4 bases, with 13 bases left between them.